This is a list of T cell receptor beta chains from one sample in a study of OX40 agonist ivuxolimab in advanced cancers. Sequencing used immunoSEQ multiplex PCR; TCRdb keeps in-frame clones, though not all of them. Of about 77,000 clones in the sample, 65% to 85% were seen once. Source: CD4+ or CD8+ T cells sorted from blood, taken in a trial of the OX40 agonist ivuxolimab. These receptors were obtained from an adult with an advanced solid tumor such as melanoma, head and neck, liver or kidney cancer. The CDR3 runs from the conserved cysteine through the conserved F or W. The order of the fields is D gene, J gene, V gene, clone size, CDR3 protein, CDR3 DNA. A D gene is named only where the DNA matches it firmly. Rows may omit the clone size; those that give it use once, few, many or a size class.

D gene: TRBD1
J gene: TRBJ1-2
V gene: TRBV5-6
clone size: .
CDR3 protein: CASSLRGQNHYGYTF
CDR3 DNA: TGTGCCAGCAGCTTAAGGGGACAGAACCACTATGGCTACACCTTC

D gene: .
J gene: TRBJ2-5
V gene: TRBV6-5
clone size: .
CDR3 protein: CASISSGETQYF
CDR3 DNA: TGTGCCAGCATAAGTAGCGGAGAGACCCAGTACTTC

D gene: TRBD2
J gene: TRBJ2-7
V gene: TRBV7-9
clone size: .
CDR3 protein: CASSSTRPGGGDEQYF
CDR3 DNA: TGTGCCAGCAGCTCGACCCGCCCGGGAGGCGGCGACGAGCAGTACTTC

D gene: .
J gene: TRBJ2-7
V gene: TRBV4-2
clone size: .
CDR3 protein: CASSQGPGDRGEQYF
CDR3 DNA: TGTGCCAGCAGCCAAGGCCCGGGAGACCGGGGCGAGCAGTACTTC

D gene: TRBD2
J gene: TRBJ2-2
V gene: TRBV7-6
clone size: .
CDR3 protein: CASSRMGLAGGPNTGELFF
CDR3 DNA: TGTGCCAGCAGCCGAATGGGACTAGCGGGGGGGCCAAACACCGGGGAGCTGTTTTTT

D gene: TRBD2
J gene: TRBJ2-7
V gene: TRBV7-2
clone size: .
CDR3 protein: CASSLANSGRPHEQYF
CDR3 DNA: TGTGCCAGCAGCTTAGCGAATAGCGGGAGGCCCCACGAGCAGTACTTC

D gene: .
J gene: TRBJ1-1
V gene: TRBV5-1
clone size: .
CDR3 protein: CASGPGGGLNTEAFF
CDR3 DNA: TGCGCCAGCGGGCCCGGTGGAGGTCTAAACACTGAAGCTTTCTTT

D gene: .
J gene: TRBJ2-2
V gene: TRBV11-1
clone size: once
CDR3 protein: CASSLMGGLNTGELFF
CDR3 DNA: TGTGCCAGCAGCCTAATGGGGGGTCTGAACACCGGGGAGCTGTTTTTT

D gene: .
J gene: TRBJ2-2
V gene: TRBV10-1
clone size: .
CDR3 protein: CASSLTFTGELFF
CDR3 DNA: TGCGCCAGCAGTTTAACTTTCACCGGGGAGCTGTTTTTT

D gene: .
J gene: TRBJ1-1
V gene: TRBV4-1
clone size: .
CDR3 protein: CASSQGLMNTEAFF
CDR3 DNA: TGCGCCAGCAGCCAAGGCCTCATGAACACTGAAGCTTTCTTT

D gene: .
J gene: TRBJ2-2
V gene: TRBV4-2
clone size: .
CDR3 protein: CASSQGNGVGTGELFF
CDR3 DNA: TGTGCCAGCAGCCAAGGAAACGGGGTGGGGACCGGGGAGCTGTTTTTT

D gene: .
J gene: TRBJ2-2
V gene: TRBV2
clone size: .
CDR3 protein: CASRGEDTNTGELFF
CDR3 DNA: TGTGCCAGCAGGGGGGAGGATACGAACACCGGGGAGCTGTTTTTT

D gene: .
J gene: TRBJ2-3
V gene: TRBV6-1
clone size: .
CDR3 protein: CASSAFTDTQYF
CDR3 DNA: TGTGCCAGCAGTGCCTTCACAGATACGCAGTATTTT

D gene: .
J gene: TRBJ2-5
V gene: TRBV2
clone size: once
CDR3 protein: CASSKDRSQETQYF
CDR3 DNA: TGTGCCAGCAGTAAGGACCGCTCCCAAGAGACCCAGTACTTC

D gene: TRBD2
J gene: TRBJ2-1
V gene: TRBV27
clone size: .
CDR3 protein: CASSETSGRRSSYNEQFF
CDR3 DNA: TGTGCCAGCAGTGAGACTAGCGGGAGGCGAAGCTCCTACAATGAGCAGTTCTTC

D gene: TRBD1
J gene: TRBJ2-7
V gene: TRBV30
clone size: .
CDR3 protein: CAWGTGYYEQYF
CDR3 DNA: TGTGCCTGGGGGACAGGATACTACGAGCAGTACTTC

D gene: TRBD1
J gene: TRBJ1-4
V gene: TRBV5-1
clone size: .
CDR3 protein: CASSFGPQGYEKLFF
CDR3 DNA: TGTGCCAGCAGCTTTGGTCCACAGGGGTATGAAAAACTGTTTTTT

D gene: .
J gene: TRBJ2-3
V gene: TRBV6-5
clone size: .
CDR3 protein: CASSQADRDYDTQYF
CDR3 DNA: TGTGCCAGCAGCCAAGCGGACAGGGACTACGATACGCAGTATTTT

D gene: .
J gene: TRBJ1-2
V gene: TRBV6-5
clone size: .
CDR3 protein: CASSYGQGTYGYTF
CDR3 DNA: TGTGCCAGCAGTTACGGGCAGGGGACCTATGGCTACACCTTC

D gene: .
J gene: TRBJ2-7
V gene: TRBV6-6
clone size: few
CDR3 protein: CASSLGQNEQYF
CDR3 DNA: TGTGCCAGCAGCCTCGGACAGAACGAGCAGTACTTC

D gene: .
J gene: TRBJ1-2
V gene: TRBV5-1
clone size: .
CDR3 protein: CASSSDSGLYGYTF
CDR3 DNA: TGCGCCAGCAGCTCAGACAGTGGATTATATGGCTACACCTTC

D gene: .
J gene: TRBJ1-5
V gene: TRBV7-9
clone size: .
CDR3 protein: CASSLAGTSQPQHF
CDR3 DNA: TGTGCCAGCAGCTTAGCTGGGACATCTCAGCCCCAGCATTTT

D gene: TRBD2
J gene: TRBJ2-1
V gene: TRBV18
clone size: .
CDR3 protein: CASSPPSAGGVHYEQFF
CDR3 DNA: TGTGCCAGCTCACCACCGTCGGCGGGAGGGGTACACTATGAGCAGTTCTTC

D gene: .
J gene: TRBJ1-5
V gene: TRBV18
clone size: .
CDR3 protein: CASSPIRDNQPQHF
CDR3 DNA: TGTGCCAGCTCACCTATCAGAGACAATCAGCCCCAGCATTTT

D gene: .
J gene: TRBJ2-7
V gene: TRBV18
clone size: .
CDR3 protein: CASSPSGTYEQYF
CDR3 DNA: TGTGCCAGCTCACCCTCAGGGACCTACGAGCAGTACTTC

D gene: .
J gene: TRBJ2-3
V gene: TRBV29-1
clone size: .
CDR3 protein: CSGFRVDSDTQYF
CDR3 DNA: TGCAGCGGTTTCAGGGTGGATTCAGATACGCAGTATTTT

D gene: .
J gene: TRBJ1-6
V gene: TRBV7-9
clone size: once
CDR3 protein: CASSLVPSSYNSPLHF
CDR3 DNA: TGTGCCAGCAGCTTAGTCCCGAGCTCCTATAATTCACCCCTCCACTTT

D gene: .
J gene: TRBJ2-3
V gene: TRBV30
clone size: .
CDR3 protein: CAWSISWGDTQYF
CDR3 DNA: TGTGCCTGGAGTATTTCGTGGGGGGATACGCAGTATTTT

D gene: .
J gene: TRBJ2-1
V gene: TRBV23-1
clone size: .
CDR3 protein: CASSQSEPAYNEQFF
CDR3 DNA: TGCGCCAGCAGTCAATCGGAGCCTGCCTACAATGAGCAGTTCTTC

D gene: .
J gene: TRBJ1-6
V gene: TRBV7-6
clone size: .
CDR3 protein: CASSIGGNNSPLHF
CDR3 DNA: TGTGCCAGCAGCATTGGGGGCAATAATTCACCCCTCCACTTT

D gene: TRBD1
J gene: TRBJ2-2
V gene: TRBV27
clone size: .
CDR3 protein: CASSWSSGTGNTGELFF
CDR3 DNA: TGTGCCAGCAGTTGGTCTTCCGGGACAGGGAACACCGGGGAGCTGTTTTTT

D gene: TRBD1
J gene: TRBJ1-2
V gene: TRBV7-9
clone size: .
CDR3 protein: CASSSAGTADGYTF
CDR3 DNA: TGTGCCAGCAGCTCAGCCGGGACAGCAGATGGCTACACCTTC

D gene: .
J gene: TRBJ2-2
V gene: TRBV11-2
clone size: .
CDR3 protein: CASSLIRGGKRTGELFF
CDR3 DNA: TGTGCCAGCAGCTTAATCAGGGGCGGAAAACGGACCGGGGAGCTGTTTTTT

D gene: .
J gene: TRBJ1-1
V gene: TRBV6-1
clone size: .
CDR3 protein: CASSEGRAGTEAFF
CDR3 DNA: TGTGCCAGCAGTGAGGGCAGGGCGGGGACTGAAGCTTTCTTT

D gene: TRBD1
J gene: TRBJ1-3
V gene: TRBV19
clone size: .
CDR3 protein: CASSVTGTGGSGNTIYF
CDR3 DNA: TGTGCCAGTAGCGTAACCGGGACAGGCGGCTCTGGAAACACCATATATTTT